This T cell receptor beta chain emerged from a study of T cell responses to AZD1222 COVID-19 vaccine. In germline, CDR1 is MNHEY, CDR2 SVGAGI. V lost 6 bases and J lost 1, with 7 bases in between. The CDR3 loop spans 14 amino acids. Method: immunoSEQ multiplex PCR; TCRdb's copy keeps in-frame clones and lacks some. The table has about 150,000 clones, about 85% seen once. The rearrangement links TRBV6-5 to TRBJ2-6; D might be TRBD2 (6 bases). The specimen was peripheral blood, collected on day 0 of AZD1222 vaccination. The receptor comes from an adult in good health. The chain's CDR3 is CASSGGSGANVLTF. In nucleotides, the CDR3 is TGTGCCAGCAGCGGGGGTTCTGGGGCCAACGTCCTGACTTTC.